This TCR beta chain derives from a study of cytomegalovirus exposure and HLA in healthy donors. This clone was detected a few times. The antigen is not known. Germline V gene sequence: CDR1 MNHNY, CDR2 SVGAGI (reference sequence). Germline trimming cut 7 bases from V and 7 bases from J; bases unmatched to any gene: 12. The CDR3 is 15 residues long. PCR primers comprised 60 Vbeta and 13 Jbeta primers. Only in-frame clones appear in the TCRdb table, and some are missing; sequencing was by immunoSEQ multiplex PCR. The table records 100,000 or so clones, around 62% of them present only once. General study points: HLA alleles were associated with 16,951 TCR beta sequences in a later analysis at 0.05 false discovery rate. In vitro, three CMV-associated chains proved specific for CMV antigens. Associated with cytomegalovirus, according to the listing, were 170 or so TCR beta chains.

This chain joins TRBV6-6 and TRBJ2-1, with 8 bases identical to TRBD2. The TCR was taken from a man in his thirties or forties in good health and CMV-seropositive. The sample comprised PBMCs. As DNA, the CDR3 is TGTGCCAGCACTTCCAGCGGGGGCCGCTGGAATGAGCAGTTCTTC. This encodes CASTSSGGRWNEQFF.